This T cell receptor beta chain emerged from a study of T-cell memory formation after mild COVID-19. On the study more broadly: TCR clusters largely stayed donor specific. Study findings and constraints: Later expanders leaned CD4+, whereas clones that contracted between day 15 and 85 were balanced CD4/CD8.

The length of the CDR3 is 14 residues. Germline CDR1 MNHEY, CDR2 SMNVEV (reference sequence). V lost 4 bases to trimming and J lost 5 bases, with 13 bases between them. Each CDR3 protein gets one entry after TCRdb re-called the 5' RACE reads with MiXCR. The profile shows 350,000 to 500,000 distinct CDR3 sequences, about a sixth of them singletons. As regards this clonotype: Its antigen is currently unknown.

This TCR came from a man aged 18 to 29 who had mild COVID-19 (a few samples of this study predate the infection). Cell type and time point are not known. Sequencing was done on a sample of PBMCs or a T cell subset sorted from them (not recorded which). J is TRBJ2-3 and V is TRBV27, with D possibly being TRBD2 (6 bases). The CDR3 sequence: CASSWASAIDTQYF. The CDR3 DNA is TGTGCCAGCAGTTGGGCTAGCGCGATAGATACGCAGTATTTT.